Detailed here is one T cell receptor beta chain. The sample is drawn from a study of blood T cell repertoires in COVID-19. Produced via immunoSEQ multiplex PCR; TCRdb's table is partial and in-frame only. Here the sample spans 220,000 or so clones, 84% being singletons. Trimming pared 6 bases from V and 0 bases from J, leaving 18 bases between. This CDR3 region has 17 residues. Germline CDR1 is LNHNV and CDR2 is YYDKDF (reference sequence). The receptor comes from a woman under 40 who had recovered from COVID-19. The V gene is TRBV15, the J gene TRBJ2-1, with D possibly TRBD1 on 6 matching bases. Input material: peripheral blood. The CDR3 loop is CATRDSDRQISYNEQFF. CDR3 DNA sequence: TGTGCCACCAGAGATTCCGACAGGCAGATCTCCTACAATGAGCAGTTCTTC.